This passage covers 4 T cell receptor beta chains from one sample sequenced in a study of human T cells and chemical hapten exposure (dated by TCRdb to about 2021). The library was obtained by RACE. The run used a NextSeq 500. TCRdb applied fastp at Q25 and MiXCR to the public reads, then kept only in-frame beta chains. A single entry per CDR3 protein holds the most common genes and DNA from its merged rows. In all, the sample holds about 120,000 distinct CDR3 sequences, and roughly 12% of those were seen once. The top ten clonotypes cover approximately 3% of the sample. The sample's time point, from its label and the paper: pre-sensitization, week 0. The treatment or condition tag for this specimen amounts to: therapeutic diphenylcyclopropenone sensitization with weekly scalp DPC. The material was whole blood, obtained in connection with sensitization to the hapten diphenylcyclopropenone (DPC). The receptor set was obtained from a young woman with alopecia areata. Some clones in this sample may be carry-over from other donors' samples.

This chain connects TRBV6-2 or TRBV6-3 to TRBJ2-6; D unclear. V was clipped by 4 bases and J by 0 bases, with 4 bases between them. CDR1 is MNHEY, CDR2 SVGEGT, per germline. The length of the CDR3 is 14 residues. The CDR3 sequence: CASSSFSGANVLTF. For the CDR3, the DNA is TGTGCCAGCAGTTCTTTCTCTGGGGCCAACGTCCTGACTTTC.

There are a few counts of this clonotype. This chain's CDR3 is CASSADITGELFF. The CDR3 bases are TGTGCCAGCAGCGCCGACATTACCGGGGAGCTGTTTTTT. This sequence joins TRBV7-6 and TRBJ2-2; D is ambiguous. The CDR3 contains 13 residues. The germline V gene encodes CDR1 SGHVS and CDR2 FNYEAQ. The V end was cut by 5 bases, the J end by 5 bases, with 9 bases between.

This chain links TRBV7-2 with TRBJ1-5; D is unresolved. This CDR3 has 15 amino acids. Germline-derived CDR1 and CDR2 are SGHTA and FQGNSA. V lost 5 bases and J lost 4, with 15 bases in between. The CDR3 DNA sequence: TGTGCCAGCAGCAAAGAGAGACGGACGAATCAGCCCCAGCATTTT. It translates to CASSKERRTNQPQHF.

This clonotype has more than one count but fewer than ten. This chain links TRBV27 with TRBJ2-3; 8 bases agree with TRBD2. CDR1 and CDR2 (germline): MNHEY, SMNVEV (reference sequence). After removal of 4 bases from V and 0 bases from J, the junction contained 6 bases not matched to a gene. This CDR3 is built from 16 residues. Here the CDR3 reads CASSSERGTSTDTQYF. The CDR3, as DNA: TGTGCCAGCAGTTCAGAGCGGGGGACTAGCACAGATACGCAGTATTTT.